This is a list of T cell receptor beta chains from one sample in a study of blood T cell repertoires in COVID-19. Sequencing used immunoSEQ multiplex PCR; TCRdb keeps in-frame clones, though not all of them. The sample holds 350,000 or so clones, approximately 89% seen once. Sample: peripheral blood. The receptors were gathered from a woman in her sixties with COVID-19, enrolled during active disease. Both conserved end residues are part of each CDR3. Fields, in order: V gene, CDR3 length, clone size, J gene, CDR3 protein. Some rows mark clone size as missing; the rest say once, few, many or name a class of expanded clone.

>TRBV19|16|.|TRBJ2-3
CASSVWAGGLGDTQYF
>TRBV2|12|.|TRBJ2-3
CASSGLGATQYF
>TRBV2|15|.|TRBJ2-7
CASSEAPIDSTEQYF
>TRBV27|13|once|TRBJ2-7
CASRTQGSYEQYF
>TRBV11-2|14|.|TRBJ1-2
CASSLEAGGHGYTF
>TRBV5-1|16|.|TRBJ2-2
CASSIPPGQGPGELFF
>TRBV28|17|.|TRBJ1-2
CASSLSQMAGLRYGYTF
>TRBV18|13|once|TRBJ1-2
CASSPRGGYGYTF
>TRBV7-8|11|.|TRBJ2-3
CASSFSDTQYF
>TRBV5-1|14|once|TRBJ1-2
CASSFSGQGEGYTF
>TRBV19|14|.|TRBJ1-1
CASSRGQDEAEAFF
>TRBV6-5|12|.|TRBJ2-7
CASMDRGYEQYF
>TRBV4-1|15|.|TRBJ2-5
CASSQVGGSQETQYF
>TRBV14|11|.|TRBJ2-2
CASRSAGELFF
>TRBV2|13|.|TRBJ2-4
CASSDMELYIQYF
>TRBV28|14|.|TRBJ1-2
CASITTGGNYGYTF
>TRBV5-5|14|.|TRBJ1-1
CASTTGQSNTEAFF
>TRBV28|14|.|TRBJ1-2
CASSLVQGAEGYTF
>TRBV6-2/TRBV6-3|13|.|TRBJ1-2
CASSLGLRYGYTF
>TRBV15|16|.|TRBJ1-6
CATSRDVGGYNSPLHF
>TRBV5-1|12|.|TRBJ1-2
CASSLLGDGYTF
>TRBV12-5|15|.|TRBJ2-1
CASGLAGVGHNEQFF
>TRBV12-3/TRBV12-4|13|.|TRBJ1-5
CASSNSEHQPQHF
>TRBV4-2|15|.|TRBJ1-1
CASSQPGQGGTEAFF
>TRBV29-1|12|.|TRBJ2-2
CSGGLYTGELFF
>TRBV11-2|14|.|TRBJ1-2
CASSVDRGRYGYTF
>TRBV4-1|17|.|TRBJ1-4
CASSQAPVRATNEKLFF
>TRBV15|15|once|TRBJ1-1
CATSRRQGLNTEAFF
>TRBV7-9|14|few|TRBJ1-5
CASSPTGPNQPQHF
>TRBV3-1/TRBV3-2|17|.|TRBJ1-2
CASSQEGQGGALYGYTF
>TRBV12-3/TRBV12-4|11|.|TRBJ2-5
CASSLQATQYF
>TRBV18|16|.|TRBJ2-7
CASSPPASGGLYEQYF
>TRBV5-1|13|.|TRBJ2-7
CASSLERVSEQYF
>TRBV5-4|15|.|TRBJ1-3
CASSDGQPRGNTIYF
>TRBV18|14|.|TRBJ1-1
CASSPGQMNTEAFF
>TRBV5-1|16|.|TRBJ1-6
CASSLGQGGLASPLHF
>TRBV30|11|.|TRBJ1-2
CAWRQTGLYTF
>TRBV6-5|15|.|TRBJ1-3
CASIRTGVSGNTIYF
>TRBV18|16|.|TRBJ2-3
CASSPAIEVLTDTQYF
>TRBV7-3|14|.|TRBJ1-1
CASSSTGWETEAFF
>TRBV28|15|.|TRBJ1-3
CASSLGQSSGNTIYF
>TRBV4-2|15|.|TRBJ1-4
CASSPSRRRLEKLFF
>TRBV10-3|15|.|TRBJ1-1
CAIATQGPMNTEAFF
>TRBV7-2|14|.|TRBJ2-5
CASSPGGLAETQYF
>TRBV19|13|.|TRBJ1-1
CASRKDSGTEAFF